A selection of T cell receptor beta chains follows, all from one sample in a study of radiotherapy plus CTLA-4 blockade in lung cancer. Clones were read by immunoSEQ multiplex PCR, and TCRdb kept only the in-frame ones, dropping some. Here the sample spans around 86,000 clones, around 83% being singletons. Sample: peripheral blood, taken from a patient treated with radiotherapy plus ipilimumab. Source of these receptors: a human donor with non-small cell lung cancer who had stable disease on radiotherapy plus ipilimumab. The CDR3 runs from the conserved cysteine through the conserved F or W. D genes are given only for firm matches. The listing skips clone size in some rows; elsewhere it reads once, few, many or a size class.

D gene	CDR3 length	V gene	clone size	J gene	CDR3 DNA	CDR3 protein
NA	15	TRBV2	NA	TRBJ1-5	TGTGCCAGCAGTGAAGCGTACAGGGCGTCCCAGCCCCAGCATTTT	CASSEAYRASQPQHF
NA	15	TRBV5-1	NA	TRBJ1-1	TGCGCCAGCAGCCCCTTCGGGGAGGTGAACACTGAAGCTTTCTTT	CASSPFGEVNTEAFF
NA	13	TRBV27	NA	TRBJ1-5	TGTGCCAGCAGTCCACCGGGGAATCAGCCCCAGCATTTT	CASSPPGNQPQHF
NA	13	TRBV19	few	TRBJ1-1	TGTGCCAAGTCCCCGACAGCTAGGACTGAAGCTTTCTTT	CAKSPTARTEAFF
TRBD1	12	TRBV30	once	TRBJ1-2	TGTGCCCGAGGGACAGGGGAGTATGGCTACACCTTC	CARGTGEYGYTF
TRBD2	16	TRBV5-1	NA	TRBJ2-1	TGCGCCAGCAGCGCGCCAGGACTAGCGGGAGTCAATGAGCAGTTCTTC	CASSAPGLAGVNEQFF
NA	12	TRBV7-2	NA	TRBJ2-5	TGTGCCAGCAGCTTCAGGGTCGAGACCCAGTACTTC	CASSFRVETQYF
TRBD2	15	TRBV6-1	NA	TRBJ2-5	TGTGCCAGCAGTGAATGGCCGGGAGGGCAAGAGACCCAGTACTTC	CASSEWPGGQETQYF
NA	13	TRBV30	NA	TRBJ2-5	TGTGCCTGGATTGGGGACTACCAAGAGACCCAGTACTTC	CAWIGDYQETQYF
NA	14	TRBV7-3	NA	TRBJ2-2	TGTGCCAGCAGCTTAATGCGGAACACCGGGGAGCTGTTTTTT	CASSLMRNTGELFF
NA	13	TRBV18	NA	TRBJ1-5	TGTGCCAGCTCACCGGGGAGCAATCAGCCCCAGCATTTT	CASSPGSNQPQHF
TRBD1	15	TRBV7-2	NA	TRBJ2-1	TGTGCCAGCAGCTTATGGACAGGGGGCTTCAATGAGCAGTTCTTC	CASSLWTGGFNEQFF
NA	13	TRBV6-5	NA	TRBJ2-1	TGTGCCAGCAGTGAAGAGGTTCCGTTTGGGCAGTTCTTC	CASSEEVPFGQFF
NA	14	TRBV28	NA	TRBJ1-3	TGTGCCAGCAGTTTTAGTACAGGTCCAAACACCATATATTTT	CASSFSTGPNTIYF
TRBD2	15	TRBV9	NA	TRBJ2-7	TGTGCCAGCAGCGTAGGAGGCGGGGGGGCCTTCGAGCAGTACTTC	CASSVGGGGAFEQYF
NA	16	TRBV7-2	NA	TRBJ2-7	TGTGCCAGCAGCTTAACAGGAGCCCTTGGGGGAGACGAGCAGTACTTC	CASSLTGALGGDEQYF
TRBD2	15	TRBV9	NA	TRBJ2-7	TGTGCCAGCAGCGTGGGACTAGCGGAAACCTACGAGCAGTACTTC	CASSVGLAETYEQYF
TRBD1	14	TRBV11-3	once	TRBJ2-7	TGTGCCAGCAGCTTAACAGGGGCCGGCGGCGAGCAGTACTTC	CASSLTGAGGEQYF
NA	14	TRBV14	once	TRBJ1-1	TGTGCCAGCAGCCAAGGGCAATTGAACACTGAAGCTTTCTTT	CASSQGQLNTEAFF
TRBD2	15	TRBV13	once	TRBJ2-7	TGTGCCAGCAGCCTGACTAGCGGGAGACCTACCGAGCAGTACTTC	CASSLTSGRPTEQYF
NA	12	TRBV28	NA	TRBJ2-7	TGTGCCAGCAGTCGGAGGTCCTACGAGCAGTACTTC	CASSRRSYEQYF
NA	13	TRBV30	NA	TRBJ1-1	TGTGCCTGGGCTTTTGCTATGAACACTGAAGCTTTCTTT	CAWAFAMNTEAFF
NA	15	TRBV19	NA	TRBJ1-5	TGTGCCAGTAGTCTACAGGGCTCCAGCAATCAGCCCCAGCATTTT	CASSLQGSSNQPQHF
TRBD1	13	TRBV2	few	TRBJ2-3	TGTGCCAGCATGGACAGGGACACAGATACGCAGTATTTT	CASMDRDTDTQYF
NA	12	TRBV7-3	NA	TRBJ2-5	TGTGCCAGCAGCTACTCCGGGACTCCTCGGTACTTC	CASSYSGTPRYF
NA	14	TRBV19	NA	TRBJ2-5	TGTGCCAGTAGTCCCTGGACAGCACAAGAGACCCAGTACTTC	CASSPWTAQETQYF
TRBD2	15	TRBV6-4	few	TRBJ2-3	TGTGCCAGCAGTGACTCGGCGGGGGGGGCAGATACGCAGTATTTT	CASSDSAGGADTQYF
NA	13	TRBV27	once	TRBJ2-7	TGTGCCAGCAGCGCCAGCAGGGTCCTAGAGCAGTACTTC	CASSASRVLEQYF
NA	12	TRBV15	NA	TRBJ2-7	TGTGCCACCAGCAGAGATCTCTACGAGCAGTACTTC	CATSRDLYEQYF
TRBD1	13	TRBV30	NA	TRBJ1-1	TGTGCCTGGAGTGTACCGGCAGGGGGGATCGCTTTCTTT	CAWSVPAGGIAFF
NA	13	TRBV18	NA	TRBJ1-1	TGTGCCAGCTCAAAGGCAGAAGGTACTGAAGCTTTCTTT	CASSKAEGTEAFF
NA	12	TRBV30	NA	TRBJ2-5	TGTGCCTGGAGTGCCAGGGGAGAGACCCAGTACTTC	CAWSARGETQYF
NA	15	TRBV6-5	NA	TRBJ1-6	TGTGCCAGCAGTTCTACGACAGCCTATAATTCACCCCTCCACTTT	CASSSTTAYNSPLHF
NA	17	TRBV12-2	NA	TRBJ1-1	TGTGCAAGTCGCCCCTCCGACCGGGACAGGGGCGCGAGTGAAGCTTTCTTT	CASRPSDRDRGASEAFF
NA	16	TRBV25-1	NA	TRBJ2-7	TGTGCCAGCAGTCCCAACAAACTAGCCCAATCACACGAGCAGTACTTC	CASSPNKLAQSHEQYF
NA	15	TRBV28	NA	TRBJ2-3	TGTGCCAGCAGCAGCCGGGGGAAAAGCACAGATACGCAGTATTTT	CASSSRGKSTDTQYF
NA	13	TRBV29-1	NA	TRBJ2-7	TGCAGCGTTGAAGGAAATAGGAACTACGAGCAGTACTTC	CSVEGNRNYEQYF
NA	16	TRBV5-4	NA	TRBJ2-7	TGTGCCAGCAGCTTGATGGGGGCGAGCAGGCGCACGGAGCAGTACTTC	CASSLMGASRRTEQYF
NA	16	TRBV28	NA	TRBJ1-1	TGTGCCAGCGGCCTTACCCGGGGGGGCCATGACACTGAAGCTTTCTTT	CASGLTRGGHDTEAFF
NA	13	TRBV5-1	NA	TRBJ2-5	TGCGCCAGCAGCTTCCAAGTGGAAGAGACCCAGTACTTC	CASSFQVEETQYF
TRBD1	16	TRBV5-1	NA	TRBJ2-5	TGCGCCAGCAGCTATGGACGGACAGGGGGCGGGGAGACCCAGTACTTC	CASSYGRTGGGETQYF
NA	15	TRBV2	NA	TRBJ2-5	TGTGCCAGCAGTGAGTGGACTGGATCACAAGAGACCCAGTACTTC	CASSEWTGSQETQYF